Below are 10 T cell receptor beta chains sequenced from a single sample in a study of OX40 agonist ivuxolimab in advanced cancers. TCRdb keeps only in-frame clones here, not all; method: immunoSEQ multiplex PCR. The sample lists 35,000 to 40,000 clones, roughly 86% occurring once. Sample: CD4+ or CD8+ T cells sorted from blood, taken in a trial of the OX40 agonist ivuxolimab. The receptor set was obtained from an adult with an advanced solid tumor such as melanoma, head and neck, liver or kidney cancer.

V usage is TRBV30 and J usage is TRBJ1-2; D possibly corresponds to TRBD1 (5 bases). Germline V CDR1 and CDR2: GTSNPN, SVGIG (reference sequence). The CDR3 runs to 15 residues. V was shortened by 5 bases and J by 7 bases, with 23 bases between the two germline ends. This chain's CDR3 is CAWRDSGVDSGGYTF. CDR3 in DNA: TGTGCCTGGCGGGACTCGGGGGTAGACAGTGGTGGCTACACCTTC.

The chain is built from TRBV19 and TRBJ2-6; 12 bases fit TRBD1. CDR1 is LNHDA, CDR2 SQIVND, per germline (reference sequence). This CDR3 has 18 amino acids. The V gene end was trimmed by 5 bases and the J gene end by 3 bases; junction bases not matched to a gene: 8. The CDR3 DNA is TGTGCCAGTAGTCTCGCCGGGACAGGGGGCGGTGGGGCCAACGTCCTGACTTTC. Translated, it gives CASSLAGTGGGGANVLTF.

The chain links TRBV4-1 to TRBJ1-2; TRBD1 agrees at 7 bases. The CDR3 totals 15 residues. Losses at the gene ends were 2 bases for V and 4 bases for J; bases not matched to a gene: 7. Germline V gene lookup returns CDR1 MGHRA and CDR2 YSYEKL. The CDR3 loop is CASSQSEGQSYGYTF. The CDR3 nucleotides are TGCGCCAGCAGCCAAAGCGAGGGACAGAGCTATGGCTACACCTTC.

Here the CDR3 DNA reads TGCGCCAGCAGCTTGGGGCACGCAACTAATGAAAAACTGTTTTTT. This gives the protein CASSLGHATNEKLFF. The chain employs TRBV5-1 and TRBJ1-4; D is undetermined. Germline V CDR1 and CDR2: SGHRS, YFSETQ. This CDR3 has 15 residues. The V end was cut by 0 bases, the J end by 0 bases, with 6 bases between.

The DNA for the CDR3 is TGTGCCAGCAGCGGTATTTCGGCCTCTGGGGCCAACGTCCTGACTTTC. The encoded protein is CASSGISASGANVLTF. The V gene is TRBV9, the J gene TRBJ2-6; D not certain. CDR3 length equals 16 residues. V shed 3 bases and J shed 0 bases, with 10 bases lying between them. From germline, CDR1 is SGDLS and CDR2 YYNGEE.

CDR3 sequence: CASSEFLGTTYEQYF. The CDR3 region has the DNA TGTGCCAGCAGTGAGTTCCTAGGGACTACCTACGAGCAGTACTTC. This chain uses TRBV2 with TRBJ2-7; 7 nucleotides agree with TRBD2. Germline V gene lookup returns CDR1 SNHLY and CDR2 FYNNEI. This CDR3 has 15 amino acids. Trimming cost V 3 bases and J 2 bases; bases outside gene matches: 7. Drawing the rest from reference TRBV2 and TRBJ2-7, the complete variable domain is EPEVTQTPSHQVTQMGQEVILRCVPISNHLYFYWYRQILGQKVEFLVSFYNNEISEKSEIFDDQFSVERPDGSNFTLKIRSTKLEDSAMYFCASSEFLGTTYEQYFGPGTRLTVT.

The rearrangement joins TRBV18 to TRBJ2-5; 8 nucleotides align to TRBD1. V was pared by 3 bases and J by 2 bases, with 5 bases of the junction left unmatched. The CDR3 runs to 15 residues. CDR1 KGHSH and CDR2 LQKENI come from the germline V gene. In nucleotides, the CDR3 is TGTGCCAGCTCACCTAAAACAGGGGGGCAAGAGACCCAGTACTTC. Translated: CASSPKTGGQETQYF.

CDR3 nucleotide sequence: TGTGCCAGCAGCTTAGAGGGGTTCAACTACGAGCAGTACTTC. Amino acid sequence: CASSLEGFNYEQYF. The rearrangement uses TRBV11-2 and TRBJ2-7, with D uncertain. V lost 0 bases and J 3 bases, leaving 9 bases between the germline ends. This CDR3 is 14 amino acids long. Germline CDR1 SGHAT, CDR2 FQNNGV.

CDR3 bases: TGTGCCAGCAGCACCGCCCGGAACAGGTTAGCCTACGAGCAGTACTTC. Translating it yields CASSTARNRLAYEQYF. The chain uses TRBV5-6 and TRBJ2-7, with D maybe TRBD1 (5 bases). Trimming stripped 4 bases from V and 2 bases from J, with 19 bases between. The CDR3 has 16 amino acids. Germline-derived CDR1 and CDR2 are SGHDT and YYEEEE.

The CDR3 is CAAGRDTQYF. The CDR3 DNA reads as TGTGCCGCAGGAAGGGATACGCAGTATTTT. The chain recombines TRBV27 with TRBJ2-3; D is unresolved. Germline V gene data show CDR1 as MNHEY and CDR2 as SMNVEV (reference sequence). This CDR3 contains 10 residues. V gave up 11 bases and J gave up 6 bases, with 9 bases separating them.